The following is a T cell receptor (beta chain) sequence with its context. This CDR3 comprises 13 residues. Per the germline V gene, CDR1 is MDHEN and CDR2 is SYDVKM. Between the trimmed V and J ends, which lost 7 bases and 3 bases, there was a span of 12 bases. The source of the sample is a study of blood T cell repertoires in COVID-19. Turning to the study itself: Sources were T cells, B-cell-depleted T cells, or PBMCs; the material itself was cDNA or gDNA.

How the authors handled the data: Estimation of nucleated cell counts was performed using reference gene primer amplification. Here immunoSEQ multiplex PCR was the method, and the copy in TCRdb shows in-frame clones only, minus some. V, J and clone size are those of that table, while D and trimming were read from the DNA. The sample records a few hundred thousand clones, 75% to 85% being singletons. The sequence was obtained from a woman aged 40-49 years who had recovered from COVID-19. The gene calls are TRBV28 and TRBJ2-5; D is undetermined. Sequencing input: peripheral blood. CDR3 in DNA: TGTGCCAGCACGCAGGCCATTAAAGAGACCCAGTACTTC. Amino acids: CASTQAIKETQYF.